The 10 T cell receptor beta chains listed next were all sequenced from one sample in a study of blood T cell repertoires in COVID-19. Assay used: immunoSEQ multiplex PCR; TCRdb lists only in-frame clones, some missing. The sample includes about 100,000 clones, more than 75% seen only once; the top ten take over 10%. The sample taken for sequencing was peripheral blood. The receptor set was obtained from a human donor in a cohort sampled during active COVID-19.

The CDR3 region has the DNA TGCGCCAGCAGTCAGACCGACAGGGGGAAGCAAGAGACCCAGTACTTC. Residues: CASSQTDRGKQETQYF. The rearrangement joins TRBV23-1 to TRBJ2-5, with 9 positions matching TRBD1. TRBV23-1 is an ORF for which the function is uncertain. V was pared by 3 bases and J by 2 bases, with 7 bases of the junction left unmatched. The CDR3 is 16 amino acids.

This sequence joins TRBV5-1 and TRBJ2-3; TRBD1 agrees at 7 bases. Germline CDR1 SGHRS, CDR2 YFSETQ. This CDR3 comprises 16 residues. After removal of 5 bases from V and 3 bases from J, the junction contained 12 bases not matched to a gene. CDR3 nucleotide sequence: TGCGCCAGCAGACCTATACAGGGGCCCACAACAGATACGCAGTATTTT. Its protein product is CASRPIQGPTTDTQYF.

This chain uses TRBV9 with TRBJ1-1, with D possibly being TRBD1 (6 bases). Trimming removed 4 bases at V and 3 bases at J, with 10 bases between. There are 13 residues in the CDR3. CDR1 and CDR2 from the germline V gene are SGDLS and YYNGEE. The CDR3 here is CASSSTGYTEAFF. CDR3 coding DNA: TGTGCCAGCAGCTCCACAGGGTACACTGAAGCTTTCTTT.

The rearrangement links TRBV7-2 to TRBJ2-7; perhaps TRBD2 as D (5 bases). V was pared by 5 bases and J by 2 bases, with 10 bases between. Germline CDR1 is SGHTA and CDR2 is FQGNSA. This CDR3 region has 13 residues. The CDR3 nucleotides read TGTGCCAGCAGCACCACTAGTGCCTACGAGCAGTACTTC. Encoded protein: CASSTTSAYEQYF.

About this clone: Other DNA variants within this sample encode the same CDR3. CDR3 bases: TGCGCCAGCAGCCCCCAGGGGGGGAACACTGAAGCTTTCTTT. Protein: CASSPQGGNTEAFF. This chain uses TRBV5-1 with TRBJ1-1; 7 bases align to TRBD1. Germline CDR1 reads SGHRS; CDR2 reads YFSETQ. The CDR3 loop spans 14 amino acids. Trimming took 4 bases from V and 1 from J; bases not matched to a gene: 4. The whole variable domain, remainder taken from reference TRBV5-1 and TRBJ1-1, is KAGVTQTPRYLIKTRGQQVTLSCSPISGHRSVSWYQQTPGQGLQFLFEYFSETQRNKGNFPGRFSGRQFSNSRSEMNVSTLELGDSALYLCASSPQGGNTEAFFGQGTRLTVV.

The chain uses TRBV5-6 and TRBJ1-5; D remains ambiguous. Germline V CDR1 and CDR2: SGHDT, YYEEEE. V gave up 2 bases and J gave up 3 bases, with 12 bases separating them. CDR3 length: 15 amino acids. CDR3 in amino acids: CASSFSGDFNQPQHF. The DNA of the CDR3 is TGTGCCAGCAGCTTTTCCGGGGATTTCAATCAGCCCCAGCATTTT.

This chain uses TRBV6-6 with TRBJ1-3, with a tentative D call TRBD1 (6 bases). The CDR3 extends over 15 amino acids. V gave up 5 bases and J gave up 5 bases, with 16 bases separating them. Germline V gives CDR1 MNHNY, CDR2 SVGAGI (reference sequence). The chain's CDR3 is CASSKPGAERNTIYF. In DNA form, the CDR3 reads TGTGCCAGCAGTAAACCAGGGGCTGAACGAAACACCATATATTTT.

V and J are TRBV19 and TRBJ1-5, with a tentative D call TRBD1 (6 bases). Germline CDR1 LNHDA, CDR2 SQIVND (reference sequence). CDR3 length equals 13 residues. The V end lost 5 bases, the J end lost 7 bases, and 12 bases lay between the germline ends. The CDR3: CASSQGMRQPQHF. DNA for the CDR3: TGTGCCAGTAGTCAGGGGATGCGGCAGCCCCAGCATTTT.

CDR3 in amino acids: CASSQNRGNYGYTF. For the CDR3, the DNA is TGTGCCAGCAGCCAAAACAGGGGGAACTATGGCTACACCTTC. The chain links TRBV6-2 or TRBV6-3 to TRBJ1-2; 8 bases fit TRBD1. This CDR3 contains 14 residues. V trimming: 6 bases; J trimming: 2 bases; junction bases outside the gene matches: 5. The germline gives CDR1 MNHEY, CDR2 SVGEGT.

V usage is TRBV2 and J usage is TRBJ2-1; 14 bases are a match to TRBD2. The CDR3 sequence is 18 residues long. Germline V lookup: CDR1 SNHLY, CDR2 FYNNEI. With V trimmed by 2 bases and J by 9 bases, 12 bases remained unmatched. The CDR3 region has the DNA TGTGCCAGCAGTGAATGGGTCGGGACTAGCGGGAGTTCAAGTGAGCAGTTCTTC. Its protein is CASSEWVGTSGSSSEQFF.